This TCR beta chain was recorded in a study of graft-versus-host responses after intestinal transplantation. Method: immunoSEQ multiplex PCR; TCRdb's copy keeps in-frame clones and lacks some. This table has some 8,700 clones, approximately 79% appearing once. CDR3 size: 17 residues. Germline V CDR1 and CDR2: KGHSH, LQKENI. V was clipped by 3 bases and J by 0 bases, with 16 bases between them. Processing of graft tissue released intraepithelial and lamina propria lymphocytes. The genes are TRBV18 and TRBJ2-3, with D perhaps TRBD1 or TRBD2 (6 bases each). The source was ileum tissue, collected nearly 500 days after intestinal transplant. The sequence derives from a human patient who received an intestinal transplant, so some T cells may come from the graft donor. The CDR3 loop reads CASSPAGGRSSTDTQYF. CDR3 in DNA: TGTGCCAGCTCACCGGCTGGGGGGCGCAGCAGCACAGATACGCAGTATTTT.